This T cell receptor (beta chain) was recovered during a study of blood T cell repertoires in COVID-19 (TCRdb year 2020). Describing the broader study: The collaborator samples originated in the United States, Italy and Spain and spanned the acute and convalescent phases of COVID-19. The prospective study material was composed of cDNA or gDNA derived from T cells, B-cell-depleted T cells, or PBMCs. Deeply sampled blood TCRbeta repertoires from subjects exposed to, actively infected with, or recovered from COVID-19 were included in the dataset. The repertoires were released in a freely available public database intended as a resource for research on the immune response to SARS-CoV-2. Samples came from the ongoing ImmuneRACE study (first 160 participants) plus 1,254 subjects from 6 global collaborators. A de-identified subject ID, COVID-19 status, age in years and sex were almost always included in the sample metadata. Where available, HLA class I and class II types were taken from metadata supplied by the sample provider and were not determined by assay-based typing.

TCRbeta CDR3 regions were amplified from genomic DNA using the immunoSEQ Assay, a bias-controlled multiplex PCR. As for how the authors treated the data: Within the assay, amplification of reference gene primers was used to estimate how many nucleated cells each sample contained. To quantify the absolute abundance of each unique TCRbeta CDR3 rearrangement, sequence reads were collapsed and filtered. Productive Simpson clonality was computed per sample as the square root of Simpson's diversity index over productive rearrangements. TCRdb obtained this table from immuneACCESS and retained in-frame rearrangements with V and J assigned. These tables miss some clones; where compared with another copy, unresolved V genes account for less than half of the shortfall, and the remainder is unexplained. The V and J calls and clone size were taken over from that table, and D and trimming were inferred from the DNA. The sample yields approximately 120,000 clones; over 60% were counted once. The biggest ten clones account for more than 4% of the sample.

The junction shows trimming of 3 bases on V and 4 bases on J, plus 7 bases between the germline ends. The CDR3 numbers 13 residues from cysteine through phenylalanine. Left in the record is the CDR3 DNA by itself, 39 bases read in frame from the first base. Whole blood was collected in K2EDTA tubes by collaborating institutions according to the institutions' own protocols. For TCRbeta analysis, collaborator samples were shipped as frozen whole blood, as isolated PBMCs, or as DNA extracted from either sample type. Broad study findings and their caveats: The quantity of clinical and demographic metadata differed by source and by participant and was supplied without curation.

This clone was observed a single time. Its antigen is currently not known. Per-base quality was not reported, and no clone a single base away is much larger than it. The specimen sequenced was peripheral blood. Recombination connected TRBV12-3 or TRBV12-4 to TRBJ2-1; no D gene is confidently identified. The TCR originated in a human donor in a cohort sampled during active or convalescent COVID-19. The CDR3 loop reads CASSLGQYNEQFF. The sequence in DNA is TGTGCCAGCAGTTTGGGCCAATACAATGAGCAGTTCTTC.